This passage covers 7 T cell receptor beta chains from one sample sequenced in a study of T cell repertoires in aging, cancer and after chemotherapy. TCR beta rearrangements were amplified from peripheral blood genomic DNA. A mixed TRB-A/B primer pool amplified rearranged TRB by multiplex touch-down PCR. TCRdb processed the multiplex PCR reads anew with MiXCR; each CDR3 protein has one entry. The sample lists some 10,000 distinct CDR3 sequences, roughly 42% occurring once. The sample comprised blood. These receptors all come from a human donor in good health.

This clonotype was counted only a few times. CDR3 sequence: CASKMDFSSGANVLTF. Here the CDR3 DNA reads TGTGCCAGCAAAATGGACTTTAGCTCTGGGGCCAACGTCCTGACTTTC. The chain joins TRBV27 to TRBJ2-6; weak D call: TRBD2 (5 bases). V was trimmed by 7 bases and J by 0 bases, leaving 13 bases between them. Germline-derived CDR1 and CDR2 are MNHEY and SMNVEV (reference sequence). The CDR3 is 16 residues long.

This clonotype has just a few counts. The rearrangement uses TRBV5-4 and TRBJ2-1; tentative D call: TRBD1 (6 bases). The germline V gene has CDR1 SGHNT and CDR2 YYREEE (reference sequence). The CDR3 has 16 amino acids. The V end lost 4 bases, the J end lost 4 bases, and 18 bases lay between the germline ends. CDR3 sequence: CASSPPFLTGYNEQFF. CDR3 nucleotide sequence: TGTGCCAGCAGCCCCCCCTTTCTGACAGGATACAATGAGCAGTTCTTC.

This clonotype occurred once. The V and J genes are TRBV7-2 and TRBJ2-7, with 11 bases fitting TRBD2. CDR1 SGHTA and CDR2 FQGNSA come from the germline V gene. The CDR3 sequence is 17 residues long. V lost 3 bases to trimming and J lost 0 bases; unmatched junction nucleotides: 7. The CDR3 DNA reads TGTGCCAGCAGCTTGGTGCCGACTAGCGGGACCTCCTACGAGCAGTACTTC. Translation: CASSLVPTSGTSYEQYF.

Comments on this clonotype: Compared with germline, one end of the junction differs, possibly owing to a read error. The rearrangement joins TRBV10-3 to TRBJ2-6; tentative D call: TRBD1 (5 bases). The V gene's germline CDR1 is ENHRY and CDR2 SYGVKD. CDR3 length: 13 residues. The CDR3 coding sequence is TGTGCCATCAGTGAAGATGGGGCCACCGTCCTGACTTTC. This encodes CAISEDGATVLTF.

J is TRBJ1-2 and V is TRBV29-1, with D perhaps TRBD1 (6 bases). Germline CDR1 reads SQVTM; CDR2 reads ANQGSEA. The ends were cut back, 0 bases at V and 6 bases at J, with 23 bases in the middle. The CDR3 covers 17 residues. This CDR3 is CSVEDMRVQGSSNGYTF. For the CDR3, the DNA is TGCAGCGTTGAAGATATGCGGGTACAGGGATCCTCGAATGGCTACACCTTC.

The chain combines TRBV27 with TRBJ1-4; D gene unclear. V shed 6 bases and J shed 7 bases, with 6 bases lying between them. Germline CDR1 MNHEY, CDR2 SMNVEV (reference sequence). This CDR3 comprises 11 residues. The CDR3 spells CASSHGEKLFF. In DNA form, the CDR3 reads TGTGCCAGCAGCCACGGTGAAAAACTGTTTTTT.

The rearrangement links TRBV20-1 to TRBJ1-5; the D is unclear. The CDR3 sequence is 13 residues long. Looked up from germline, CDR1 is DFQATT and CDR2 is SNEGSKA (reference sequence). Trimming took off 0 bases at V and 3 bases at J, with 6 bases between the two ends. CDR3 loop: CSARDKANQPQHF. DNA of the CDR3: TGCAGTGCTAGAGATAAAGCCAATCAGCCCCAGCATTTT.